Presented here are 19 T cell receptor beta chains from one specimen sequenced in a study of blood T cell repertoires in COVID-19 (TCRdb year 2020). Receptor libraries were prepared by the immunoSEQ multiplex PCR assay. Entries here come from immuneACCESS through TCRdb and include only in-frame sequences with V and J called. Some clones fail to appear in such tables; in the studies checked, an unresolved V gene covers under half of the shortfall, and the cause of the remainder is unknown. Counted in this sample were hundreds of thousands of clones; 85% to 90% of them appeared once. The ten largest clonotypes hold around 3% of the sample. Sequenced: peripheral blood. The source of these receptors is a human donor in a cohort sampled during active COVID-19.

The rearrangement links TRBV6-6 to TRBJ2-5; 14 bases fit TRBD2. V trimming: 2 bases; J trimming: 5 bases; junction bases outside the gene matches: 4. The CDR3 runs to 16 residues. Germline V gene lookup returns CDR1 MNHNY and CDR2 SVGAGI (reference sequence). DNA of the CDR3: TGTGCCAGCAGTTACGGACTAGCGGGAGGAGAGGAGACCCAGTACTTC. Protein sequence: CASSYGLAGGEETQYF.

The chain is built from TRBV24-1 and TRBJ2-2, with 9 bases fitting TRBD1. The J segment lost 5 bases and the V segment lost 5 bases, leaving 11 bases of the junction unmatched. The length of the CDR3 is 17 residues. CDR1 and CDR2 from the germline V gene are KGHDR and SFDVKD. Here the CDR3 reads CATSVGTGNVQTGELFF. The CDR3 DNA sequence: TGTGCCACCAGTGTGGGGACAGGGAACGTTCAGACCGGGGAGCTGTTTTTT.

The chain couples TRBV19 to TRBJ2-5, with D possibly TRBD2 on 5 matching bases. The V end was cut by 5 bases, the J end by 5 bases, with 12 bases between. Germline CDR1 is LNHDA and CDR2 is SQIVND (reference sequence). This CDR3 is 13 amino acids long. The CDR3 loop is CASSLRRAETQYF. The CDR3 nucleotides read TGTGCCAGTAGTTTAAGGCGGGCGGAGACCCAGTACTTC.

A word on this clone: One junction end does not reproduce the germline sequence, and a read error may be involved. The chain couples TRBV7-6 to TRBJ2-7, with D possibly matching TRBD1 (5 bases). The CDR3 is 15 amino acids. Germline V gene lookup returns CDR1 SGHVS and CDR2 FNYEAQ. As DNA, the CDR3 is TGTGCCAGCAGCTTAGGGCAGGGTTGGTACTATACGAAGGTCTTC. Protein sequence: CASSLGQGWYYTKVF.

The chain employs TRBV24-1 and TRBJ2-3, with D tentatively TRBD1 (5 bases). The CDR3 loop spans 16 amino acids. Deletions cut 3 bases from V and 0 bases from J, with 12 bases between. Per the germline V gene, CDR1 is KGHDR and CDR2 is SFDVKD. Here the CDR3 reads CATSDGAATSTDTQYF. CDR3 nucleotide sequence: TGTGCCACCAGTGATGGGGCAGCAACTAGCACAGATACGCAGTATTTT.

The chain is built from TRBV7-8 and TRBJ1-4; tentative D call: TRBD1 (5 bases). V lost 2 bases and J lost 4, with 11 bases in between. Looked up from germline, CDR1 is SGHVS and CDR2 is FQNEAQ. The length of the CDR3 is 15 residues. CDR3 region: CASSLFAGDNEKLFF. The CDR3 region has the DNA TGTGCCAGCAGCTTATTTGCGGGGGATAATGAAAAACTGTTTTTT.

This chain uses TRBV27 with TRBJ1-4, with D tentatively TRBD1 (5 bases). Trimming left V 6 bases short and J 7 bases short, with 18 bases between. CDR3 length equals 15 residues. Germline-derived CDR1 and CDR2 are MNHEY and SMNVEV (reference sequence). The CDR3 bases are TGTGCCAGCAGCCCCGGGCGGGGGAAAGGTGAAAAACTGTTTTTT. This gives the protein CASSPGRGKGEKLFF.

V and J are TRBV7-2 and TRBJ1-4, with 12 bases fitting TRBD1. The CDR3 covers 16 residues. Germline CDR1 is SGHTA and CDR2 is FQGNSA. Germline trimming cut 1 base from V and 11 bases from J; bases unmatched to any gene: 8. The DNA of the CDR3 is TGTGCCAGCAGCTTAGAGCCGGGACAGGGGGCAGGGAAACTGTTTTTT. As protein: CASSLEPGQGAGKLFF.

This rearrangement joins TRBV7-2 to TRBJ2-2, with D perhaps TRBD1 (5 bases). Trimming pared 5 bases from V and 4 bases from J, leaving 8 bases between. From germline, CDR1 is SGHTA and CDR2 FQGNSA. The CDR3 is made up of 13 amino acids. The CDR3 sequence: CASSKGFTGELFF. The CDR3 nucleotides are TGTGCCAGCAGCAAGGGGTTCACCGGGGAGCTGTTTTTT.

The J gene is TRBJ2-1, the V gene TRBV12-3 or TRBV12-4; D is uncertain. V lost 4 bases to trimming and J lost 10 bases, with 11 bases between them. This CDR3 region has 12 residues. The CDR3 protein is CASSSGAREQFF. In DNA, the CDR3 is TGTGCCAGCAGTTCCGGTGCTCGGGAGCAGTTCTTC.

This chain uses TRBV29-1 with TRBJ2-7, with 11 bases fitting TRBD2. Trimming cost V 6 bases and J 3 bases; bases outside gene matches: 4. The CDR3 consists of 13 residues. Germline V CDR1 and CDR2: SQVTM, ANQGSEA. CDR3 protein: CSVSTSGNYEQYF. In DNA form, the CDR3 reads TGCAGCGTCTCGACTAGCGGGAACTACGAGCAGTACTTC.

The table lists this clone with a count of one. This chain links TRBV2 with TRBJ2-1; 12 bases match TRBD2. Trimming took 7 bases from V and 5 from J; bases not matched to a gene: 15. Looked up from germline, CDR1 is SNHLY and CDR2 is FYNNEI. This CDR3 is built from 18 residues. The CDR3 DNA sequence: TGTGCCAGCACTCCCGGGAACAGGGGACTAGCGGGCGACAATGAGCAGTTCTTC. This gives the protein CASTPGNRGLAGDNEQFF.

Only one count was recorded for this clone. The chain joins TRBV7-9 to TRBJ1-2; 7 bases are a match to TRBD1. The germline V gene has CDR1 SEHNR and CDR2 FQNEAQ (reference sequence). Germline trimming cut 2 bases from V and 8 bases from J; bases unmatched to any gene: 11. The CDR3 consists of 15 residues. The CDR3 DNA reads TGTGCCAGCAGCTTACGGGACAGCGGGAGAGGGGGCTACACCTTC. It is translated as CASSLRDSGRGGYTF.

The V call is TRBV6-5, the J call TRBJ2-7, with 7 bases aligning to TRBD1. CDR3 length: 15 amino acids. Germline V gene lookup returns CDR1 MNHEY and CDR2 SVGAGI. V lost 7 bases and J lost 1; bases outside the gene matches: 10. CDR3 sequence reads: CASTPGTEPSYEQYF. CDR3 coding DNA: TGTGCCAGCACCCCCGGGACAGAACCATCCTACGAGCAGTACTTC.

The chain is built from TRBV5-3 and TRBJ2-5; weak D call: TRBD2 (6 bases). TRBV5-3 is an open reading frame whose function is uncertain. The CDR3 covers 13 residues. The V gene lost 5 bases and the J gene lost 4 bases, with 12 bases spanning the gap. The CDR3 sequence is CARRLDGGETQYF. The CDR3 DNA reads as TGTGCCAGAAGACTAGACGGGGGAGAGACCCAGTACTTC.

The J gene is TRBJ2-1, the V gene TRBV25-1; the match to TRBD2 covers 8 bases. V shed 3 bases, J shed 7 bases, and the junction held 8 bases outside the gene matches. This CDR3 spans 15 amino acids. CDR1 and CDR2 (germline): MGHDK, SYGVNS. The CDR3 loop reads CASSDPSGGSNEQFF. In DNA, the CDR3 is TGTGCCAGCAGTGACCCGTCGGGGGGGTCAAATGAGCAGTTCTTC.

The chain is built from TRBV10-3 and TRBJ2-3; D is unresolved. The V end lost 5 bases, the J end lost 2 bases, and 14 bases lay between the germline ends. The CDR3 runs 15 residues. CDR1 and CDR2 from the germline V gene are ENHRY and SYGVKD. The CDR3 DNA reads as TGTGCCATCAGTCCAACTGGGCCCTTCACAGATACGCAGTATTTT. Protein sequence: CAISPTGPFTDTQYF.

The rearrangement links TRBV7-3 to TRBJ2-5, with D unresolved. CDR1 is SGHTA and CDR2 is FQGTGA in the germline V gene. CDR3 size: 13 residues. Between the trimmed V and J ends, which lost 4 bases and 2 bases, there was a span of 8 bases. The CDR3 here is CASSSGSQETQYF. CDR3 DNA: TGTGCCAGCAGCTCCGGGTCACAAGAGACCCAGTACTTC. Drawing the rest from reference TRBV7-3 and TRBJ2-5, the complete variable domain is GAGVSQTPSNKVTEKGKYVELRCDPISGHTALYWYRQSLGQGPEFLIYFQGTGAADDSGLPNDRFFAVRPEGSVSTLKIQRTERGDSAVYLCASSSGSQETQYFGPGTRLLVL.

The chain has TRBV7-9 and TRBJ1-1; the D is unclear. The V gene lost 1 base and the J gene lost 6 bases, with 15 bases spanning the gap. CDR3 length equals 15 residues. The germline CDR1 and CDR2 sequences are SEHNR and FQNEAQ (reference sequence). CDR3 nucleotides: TGTGCCAGCAGCTTAGTGGTTTGGGCATTGGCTGAAGCTTTCTTT. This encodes CASSLVVWALAEAFF.